This T cell receptor (beta chain) was retrieved from a study of blood T cell repertoires in COVID-19. Study background: Sites across the United States, Italy and Spain contributed samples from acute and convalescent COVID-19. PBMCs, B-cell-depleted T cells, or T cells provided the cDNA or gDNA that made up the material.

Seattle researchers signed up patients amid active infection and tracked them longitudinally. Germline CDR1 and CDR2: MNHEY and SVGAGI. V was cut by 6 bases and J by 4 bases, with 13 bases left in between. The CDR3 sequence is 13 residues long. In the source study's methods: Estimation of nucleated cell counts was performed using reference gene primer amplification. Only in-frame clones appear in the TCRdb table, and some are missing; sequencing was by immunoSEQ multiplex PCR. V and J calls and clone size are as listed in that table; D and trimming were resolved from the DNA. This table holds roughly 220,000 clones, roughly 79% found once.

The rearrangement joins TRBV6-5 to TRBJ2-7; possible D gene TRBD2, 6 bases. Source material: peripheral blood. The TCR comes from a woman of 80 years or more with COVID-19, enrolled during active disease. CDR3 nucleotides: TGTGCCAGCAGGGCGGGGTTACTATACGAGCAGTACTTC. Translating it yields CASRAGLLYEQYF.